The rows below give T cell receptor beta chains drawn from one sample of a study of CD8 T cells in Susac syndrome. TCRdb re-analysed the immunoSEQ multiplex PCR reads in MiXCR, keeping a single row per CDR3 protein. The sample holds 71,000 or so distinct CDR3 sequences, 96% seen once. Input material: CD4+ T cells from PBMCs. The receptors here all came from a human donor with multiple sclerosis. The conserved cysteine and the conserved F or W are not part of the CDR3 here. Each record gives: V gene, J gene, CDR3 protein.

>TRBV12-3/TRBV12-4|TRBJ1-6
ASSIGEGHSYNSPLH
>TRBV29-1|TRBJ2-7
SARDRLSGEY
>TRBV28|TRBJ2-7
ASLPGGSSYEQY
>TRBV9|TRBJ2-7
ASSVQGQSHEQY
>TRBV29-1|TRBJ2-3
SICRDLGTDTQY
>TRBV12-3/TRBV12-4|TRBJ1-5
ASSLAGGQPQH
>TRBV3-1|TRBJ2-2
ASSLRGAGATGELF
>TRBV27|TRBJ2-7
ASSPERGSYEQY
>TRBV7-9|TRBJ2-5
ASSPRDRLIPQETQY
>TRBV24-1|TRBJ1-6
ATSDPRENNSPLH
>TRBV2|TRBJ2-2
ASSVTLNTGELF
>TRBV13|TRBJ1-6
ASSLGIDRGSSPLH
>TRBV5-1|TRBJ2-3
ASSNDRPSTDTQY
>TRBV7-9|TRBJ2-5
ASSLVGQAARTQY
>TRBV6-2/TRBV6-3|TRBJ2-3
ASRSAGSTDTQY
>TRBV6-2/TRBV6-3|TRBJ2-2
ASRGGANTGELF
>TRBV12-3/TRBV12-4|TRBJ1-5
ASSWGPLSNQPQH
>TRBV6-5|TRBJ2-1
ASSPFVNNEQF
>TRBV6-2/TRBV6-3|TRBJ2-1
ASTPQGTGGVREQF
>TRBV12-3/TRBV12-4|TRBJ1-5
ASSDRGDQPQH
>TRBV20-1|TRBJ2-3
SASRGERGASDTQY
>TRBV30|TRBJ1-3
AWAKAWDNGNTIY
>TRBV20-1|TRBJ2-1
SALGGFDNEQF
>TRBV2|TRBJ2-5
ASSERGQGETQY
>TRBV25-1|TRBJ2-7
ASSWGQGPYEQY
>TRBV11-2|TRBJ1-1
ASSLVQRNTEAF